This is a list of T cell receptor beta chains from one sample in a study of beta chain features in type 1 diabetes. Sequenced by immunoSEQ multiplex PCR; TCRdb stores in-frame clones only, minus some. The data hold 600,000 to 700,000 clones, with 13% observed a single time. The specimen was naive CD4+ T cells from blood. The receptors shown here come from a man between 18 and 35 years old with type 1 diabetes. The CDR3 runs from the conserved cysteine through the conserved F or W. D genes are given only for firm matches. Clone sizes are given selectively: once, few, many, or a class where the clone is expanded.

j_gene: TRBJ2-2; d_gene: TRBD2; v_gene: TRBV5-1; abundance: few; CDR3nt: TGCGCCAGCAGCTTGGGTCCCGCTAGCGGGAACACCGGGGAGCTGTTTTTT; CDR3aa: CASSLGPASGNTGELFF
j_gene: TRBJ2-7; d_gene: NA; v_gene: TRBV2; abundance: NA; CDR3nt: TGTGCCAGCAGTGAATTAAGGCACGAGCAGTACTTC; CDR3aa: CASSELRHEQYF
j_gene: TRBJ1-4; d_gene: NA; v_gene: TRBV30; abundance: NA; CDR3nt: TGTGCCTGGACCTCTAACCAGGGCGAAAAACTGTTTTTT; CDR3aa: CAWTSNQGEKLFF
j_gene: TRBJ1-1; d_gene: TRBD1; v_gene: TRBV25-1; abundance: NA; CDR3nt: TGTGCCAGCAGTCAACAGGGGGTCATGAACACTGAAGCTTTCTTT; CDR3aa: CASSQQGVMNTEAFF
j_gene: TRBJ2-3; d_gene: NA; v_gene: TRBV6-1; abundance: NA; CDR3nt: TGTGCCAGCGTTCGGACAGTCGGTGGCACAGATACGCAGTATTTT; CDR3aa: CASVRTVGGTDTQYF
j_gene: TRBJ1-4; d_gene: NA; v_gene: TRBV27; abundance: NA; CDR3nt: TGTGCCAGCAGTGGGACTGTTAATGAAAAACTGTTTTTT; CDR3aa: CASSGTVNEKLFF
j_gene: TRBJ1-1; d_gene: NA; v_gene: TRBV16; abundance: few; CDR3nt: TGTGCCAGCAGCCAAACGGGTAACACTGAAGCTTTCTTT; CDR3aa: CASSQTGNTEAFF
j_gene: TRBJ1-4; d_gene: TRBD1; v_gene: TRBV29-1; abundance: few; CDR3nt: TGCAGCGTAAGACAGGGGATTAATGAAAAACTGTTTTTT; CDR3aa: CSVRQGINEKLFF
j_gene: TRBJ1-1; d_gene: NA; v_gene: TRBV5-1; abundance: few; CDR3nt: TGCGCCAGCAGCTTGGGAGTGAACACTGAAGCTTTCTTT; CDR3aa: CASSLGVNTEAFF
j_gene: TRBJ2-1; d_gene: TRBD1; v_gene: TRBV9; abundance: few; CDR3nt: TGTGCCAGCAGCGTAGGGGACAGGGGGTTAAATGAGCAGTTCTTC; CDR3aa: CASSVGDRGLNEQFF
j_gene: TRBJ1-1; d_gene: NA; v_gene: TRBV29-1; abundance: few; CDR3nt: TGCAGCGTATCCACTGAAGCTTTCTTT; CDR3aa: CSVSTEAFF
j_gene: TRBJ2-5; d_gene: TRBD1; v_gene: TRBV28; abundance: few; CDR3nt: TGTGCCAGCACTGGGACAGAGCAAGAGACCCAGTACTTC; CDR3aa: CASTGTEQETQYF
j_gene: TRBJ2-2; d_gene: NA; v_gene: TRBV11-2; abundance: NA; CDR3nt: TGTGCCAGCAGCCAGCTCAAGGGGCGTGACACCGGGGAGCTGTTTTTT; CDR3aa: CASSQLKGRDTGELFF
j_gene: TRBJ1-6; d_gene: NA; v_gene: TRBV4-3; abundance: NA; CDR3nt: TGCGCCAGCAGCCTTGCTGAGGCCTCGGATTCACCCCTCCACTTT; CDR3aa: CASSLAEASDSPLHF
j_gene: TRBJ1-3; d_gene: NA; v_gene: TRBV30; abundance: few; CDR3nt: TGTGCCTGGAGTGTAACGGGCAGAACCTCTGGAAACACCATATATTTT; CDR3aa: CAWSVTGRTSGNTIYF
j_gene: TRBJ2-7; d_gene: NA; v_gene: TRBV5-1; abundance: few; CDR3nt: TGCGCCAGCAGCTTCTCATTCGGGGTCTACGAGCAGTACTTC; CDR3aa: CASSFSFGVYEQYF
j_gene: TRBJ2-1; d_gene: TRBD2; v_gene: TRBV13; abundance: NA; CDR3nt: TGTGCCAGCAGCTACCCGGGACTAGCGGGGGACAATGAGCAGTTCTTC; CDR3aa: CASSYPGLAGDNEQFF
j_gene: TRBJ1-2; d_gene: NA; v_gene: TRBV30; abundance: NA; CDR3nt: TGTGCCTGGACAGGGGATCGTGGCTACACCTTC; CDR3aa: CAWTGDRGYTF
j_gene: TRBJ2-7; d_gene: TRBD1; v_gene: TRBV23-1; abundance: NA; CDR3nt: TGCGCCAGCAGCCGGGGACAGGGGGCCTACGAGCAGTACTTC; CDR3aa: CASSRGQGAYEQYF
j_gene: TRBJ2-1; d_gene: TRBD2; v_gene: TRBV2; abundance: NA; CDR3nt: TGTGCCAGCAGGGCTAGCGGGGGGACGTACAATGAGCAGTTCTTC; CDR3aa: CASRASGGTYNEQFF
j_gene: TRBJ2-6; d_gene: NA; v_gene: TRBV6-5; abundance: NA; CDR3nt: TGTGCCAGCGGCCGGAACTCTGGGGCCAACGTCCTGACTTTC; CDR3aa: CASGRNSGANVLTF
j_gene: TRBJ2-5; d_gene: NA; v_gene: TRBV7-7; abundance: NA; CDR3nt: TGTGCCAGCAGCTTATCCCGGGCACAAGAGACCCAGTACTTC; CDR3aa: CASSLSRAQETQYF
j_gene: TRBJ1-1; d_gene: NA; v_gene: TRBV13; abundance: NA; CDR3nt: TGTGCCAGCAGCTTACCACAGGGAACGTTAGGAACTGAAGCTTTCTTT; CDR3aa: CASSLPQGTLGTEAFF
j_gene: TRBJ2-5; d_gene: NA; v_gene: TRBV30; abundance: NA; CDR3nt: TGTGCCTGGAGTGTTGGCCAGACCCAGTACTTC; CDR3aa: CAWSVGQTQYF
j_gene: TRBJ2-7; d_gene: TRBD1; v_gene: TRBV6-5; abundance: NA; CDR3nt: TGTGCCACAACAGGGGGACTCTACGAGCAGTACTTC; CDR3aa: CATTGGLYEQYF
j_gene: TRBJ2-3; d_gene: NA; v_gene: TRBV6-6; abundance: few; CDR3nt: TGTGCCAGCAGTTACCGAAAGACAGCCAGCACAGATACGCAGTATTTT; CDR3aa: CASSYRKTASTDTQYF
j_gene: TRBJ1-5; d_gene: NA; v_gene: TRBV27; abundance: NA; CDR3nt: TGTGCCAGCAGTTTATCGAGGGGCGATTATCAGCCCCAGCATTTT; CDR3aa: CASSLSRGDYQPQHF
j_gene: TRBJ2-3; d_gene: TRBD2; v_gene: TRBV7-2; abundance: NA; CDR3nt: TGTGCCAGCAGCGACCCGGAGGTAGCGGGGGTCACAGATACGCAGTATTTT; CDR3aa: CASSDPEVAGVTDTQYF
j_gene: TRBJ1-1; d_gene: NA; v_gene: TRBV19; abundance: NA; CDR3nt: TGTGCCAGTAGTATCGTTCCTGGGGACACTGAAGCTTTCTTT; CDR3aa: CASSIVPGDTEAFF
j_gene: TRBJ1-5; d_gene: NA; v_gene: TRBV7-9; abundance: few; CDR3nt: TGTGCCAGCAGCCTAGAAGGCGAGCCCCAGCATTTT; CDR3aa: CASSLEGEPQHF
j_gene: TRBJ2-7; d_gene: TRBD2; v_gene: TRBV9; abundance: few; CDR3nt: TGTGCCAGCAGCGCCACACTAGCGGGTAACGAGCAGTACTTC; CDR3aa: CASSATLAGNEQYF
j_gene: TRBJ2-7; d_gene: NA; v_gene: TRBV15; abundance: NA; CDR3nt: TGTGCCACCAGCTCCCGAGGGGGGAGCTACGAGCAGTACTTC; CDR3aa: CATSSRGGSYEQYF
j_gene: TRBJ1-3; d_gene: NA; v_gene: TRBV6-1; abundance: few; CDR3nt: TGTGCCAGCAGTGGACAGACCTCTGGAAACACCATATATTTT; CDR3aa: CASSGQTSGNTIYF
j_gene: TRBJ1-2; d_gene: NA; v_gene: TRBV28; abundance: NA; CDR3nt: TGTGCCAGCAGTTTAGGGCAGGGTGTCTATGGCTACACCTTC; CDR3aa: CASSLGQGVYGYTF
j_gene: TRBJ1-5; d_gene: NA; v_gene: TRBV6-6; abundance: NA; CDR3nt: TGTGCCAGCGGCAGGGAGGGTAAGGGCAATCAGCCCCAGCATTTT; CDR3aa: CASGREGKGNQPQHF
j_gene: TRBJ2-3; d_gene: TRBD2; v_gene: TRBV29-1; abundance: few; CDR3nt: TGCAGCGTTTTCCAGCGGGGCCGCACAGATACGCAGTATTTT; CDR3aa: CSVFQRGRTDTQYF
j_gene: TRBJ1-6; d_gene: NA; v_gene: TRBV7-6; abundance: NA; CDR3nt: TGTGCCAGCAGCCCCGATGGGGGCGCCCCGAATTCACCCCTCCACTTT; CDR3aa: CASSPDGGAPNSPLHF
j_gene: TRBJ2-2; d_gene: TRBD1; v_gene: TRBV15; abundance: few; CDR3nt: TGTGCCACCAGCGGACACCGGGACAGGGGTATGCTCACCGGGGAGCTGTTTTTT; CDR3aa: CATSGHRDRGMLTGELFF
j_gene: TRBJ2-6; d_gene: TRBD2; v_gene: TRBV27; abundance: NA; CDR3nt: TGTGCCAGCAGTTATCTTCGGCTAGCGGGGGGTGCTGGGGCCAACGTCCTGACTTTC; CDR3aa: CASSYLRLAGGAGANVLTF
j_gene: TRBJ1-5; d_gene: NA; v_gene: TRBV30; abundance: NA; CDR3nt: TGTGCCTGGAGTGTACGCGGGATTAGCAATCAGCCCCAGCATTTT; CDR3aa: CAWSVRGISNQPQHF
j_gene: TRBJ2-5; d_gene: NA; v_gene: TRBV30; abundance: NA; CDR3nt: TGTGCCTGGGATGAGGTCGGGGGTAAGACCCAGTACTTC; CDR3aa: CAWDEVGGKTQYF
j_gene: TRBJ2-7; d_gene: TRBD1; v_gene: TRBV6-5; abundance: NA; CDR3nt: TGTGCCAGCAGTTCCGGACAGGGTGCAGGATCCTACGAGCAGTACTTC; CDR3aa: CASSSGQGAGSYEQYF
j_gene: TRBJ2-7; d_gene: TRBD1; v_gene: TRBV29-1; abundance: few; CDR3nt: TGCAGCGTTGAATCACCGGGACAGGGGTTCTCCTACGAGCAGTACTTC; CDR3aa: CSVESPGQGFSYEQYF
j_gene: TRBJ1-3; d_gene: NA; v_gene: TRBV30; abundance: few; CDR3nt: TGTGCCGCCAGCCAGCTCTCTGGAAACACCATATATTTT; CDR3aa: CAASQLSGNTIYF
j_gene: TRBJ2-7; d_gene: NA; v_gene: TRBV6-1; abundance: NA; CDR3nt: TGTGCCAGCAGTGCCGCGCGAGGACAAACCTACGAGCAGTACTTC; CDR3aa: CASSAARGQTYEQYF
j_gene: TRBJ2-6; d_gene: NA; v_gene: TRBV4-1; abundance: NA; CDR3nt: TGCGCCAGCAGCCACGAACAGTTTTCTGGGGCCAACGTCCTGACTTTC; CDR3aa: CASSHEQFSGANVLTF
j_gene: TRBJ1-1; d_gene: NA; v_gene: TRBV7-2; abundance: few; CDR3nt: TGTGCCAGCAGCTCTTACCAGACAAACACTGAAGCTTTCTTT; CDR3aa: CASSSYQTNTEAFF
j_gene: TRBJ2-7; d_gene: NA; v_gene: TRBV30; abundance: once; CDR3nt: TGTGCCTGGACTGAGAACCAATGGGCCGAGCGGTACTTC; CDR3aa: CAWTENQWAERYF
j_gene: TRBJ2-7; d_gene: NA; v_gene: TRBV18; abundance: NA; CDR3nt: TGTGCCAGCTCACCGACAGAACTCTACGAGCAGTACTTC; CDR3aa: CASSPTELYEQYF
j_gene: TRBJ2-6; d_gene: NA; v_gene: TRBV19; abundance: few; CDR3nt: TGTGCCAGTAGTTCTAGATCCAATTTTGCAAACGGGGCCAACGTCCTGACTTTC; CDR3aa: CASSSRSNFANGANVLTF
j_gene: TRBJ1-5; d_gene: TRBD1; v_gene: TRBV30; abundance: once; CDR3nt: TGTGCCTGGAGCCGGACAGGCGATCAGCCCCAGCATTTT; CDR3aa: CAWSRTGDQPQHF
j_gene: TRBJ2-7; d_gene: NA; v_gene: TRBV10-3; abundance: NA; CDR3nt: TGTGCCATCAGTGAGCCTTTGAGGGGTACCTACGAGCAGTACTTC; CDR3aa: CAISEPLRGTYEQYF
j_gene: TRBJ1-2; d_gene: NA; v_gene: TRBV7-9; abundance: NA; CDR3nt: TGTGCCAGCAGCTTAGCGGGGGGCTACACCTTC; CDR3aa: CASSLAGGYTF
j_gene: TRBJ2-2; d_gene: NA; v_gene: TRBV29-1; abundance: NA; CDR3nt: TGCAGCGTTGAAGGAGGAGGGACACCGAAGACCGGGGAGCTGTTTTTT; CDR3aa: CSVEGGGTPKTGELFF
j_gene: TRBJ2-1; d_gene: NA; v_gene: TRBV6-5; abundance: NA; CDR3nt: TGTGCCAGCAGCTCGGACAAAAGGGAGCAGTTCTTC; CDR3aa: CASSSDKREQFF
j_gene: TRBJ2-3; d_gene: NA; v_gene: TRBV9; abundance: few; CDR3nt: TGTGCCAGCAGCGTATTTTTCGAAGATACGCAGTATTTT; CDR3aa: CASSVFFEDTQYF
j_gene: TRBJ2-1; d_gene: NA; v_gene: TRBV6-5; abundance: few; CDR3nt: TGTGCCAGCAGTTACTCTCCAGGGACCTACAATGAGCAGTTCTTC; CDR3aa: CASSYSPGTYNEQFF
j_gene: TRBJ1-1; d_gene: NA; v_gene: TRBV5-6; abundance: few; CDR3nt: TGTGCCAGCAGCTTGGAGTCCCGGACGGTGGATGAAGCTTTCTTT; CDR3aa: CASSLESRTVDEAFF
j_gene: TRBJ1-4; d_gene: NA; v_gene: TRBV10-3; abundance: NA; CDR3nt: TGTGCCATCAGTGGCAACGGCGGAGCTGCAACTAATGAAAAACTGTTTTTT; CDR3aa: CAISGNGGAATNEKLFF
j_gene: TRBJ2-1; d_gene: NA; v_gene: TRBV19; abundance: few; CDR3nt: TGTGCCAGTAATTTTGGCAGATTTTCCTACAATGAGCAGTTCTTC; CDR3aa: CASNFGRFSYNEQFF